These 8 T cell receptor beta chains were sequenced from one sample in a study of blood T cell repertoires in COVID-19. The data were produced by immunoSEQ multiplex PCR, yet TCRdb's version contains in-frame clones alone and is incomplete. The sample carries about 480,000 clones, roughly 88% recorded once. The source material was peripheral blood. These receptors were obtained from a woman aged 45-65 years with COVID-19, enrolled during active disease.

This clone was detected only a few times. This chain uses TRBV19 with TRBJ1-5, with D perhaps TRBD1 (5 bases). Per germline, CDR1 LNHDA and CDR2 SQIVND (reference sequence). There are 15 residues in the CDR3. V shed 5 bases and J shed 7 bases, with 18 bases lying between them. The CDR3 sequence is CASSFRGAQGQPQHF. DNA of the CDR3: TGTGCCAGTAGTTTCCGCGGGGCGCAGGGACAGCCCCAGCATTTT.

This clone was observed a single time. The chain joins TRBV2 to TRBJ1-2; possibly TRBD1 for D (5 bases). Deletions cut 2 bases from V and 5 bases from J, with 12 bases between. The CDR3 length is 14 residues. Germline loops: CDR1 SNHLY, CDR2 FYNNEI. For the CDR3, the DNA is TGTGCCAGCAGTGAAAGGTTCGGGGGGTATGGCTACACCTTC. Its protein product is CASSERFGGYGYTF.

This clone was seen once. V usage is TRBV5-4 and J usage is TRBJ1-2; D is perhaps TRBD1 (5 bases). The germline V and J ends were trimmed by 3 bases and 8 bases, with 23 bases remaining between them. This CDR3 spans 16 amino acids. In germline, CDR1 is SGHNT, CDR2 YYREEE (reference sequence). CDR3 in amino acids: CASSSPWGSGLGGYTF. Written as DNA, the CDR3 is TGTGCCAGCAGCTCCCCTTGGGGCTCCGGCCTTGGCGGCTACACCTTC.

The chain has TRBV29-1 and TRBJ1-2, with TRBD1 as a possible D gene (5 bases). V was shortened by 6 bases and J by 5 bases, with 19 bases between the two germline ends. The CDR3 has 14 amino acids. Germline CDR1 SQVTM, CDR2 ANQGSEA. The CDR3 here is CSVQGGGSAYGYTF. DNA of the CDR3: TGCAGCGTCCAGGGTGGGGGGTCCGCTTATGGCTACACCTTC.

This sequence joins TRBV5-1 and TRBJ1-6; no reliable D call. The ends were cut back, 0 bases at V and 10 bases at J, with 17 bases in the middle. This CDR3 has 16 amino acids. Looked up from germline, CDR1 is SGHRS and CDR2 is YFSETQ. CDR3 in amino acids: CASSLALEGRKSPLHF. CDR3 nucleotides: TGCGCCAGCAGCTTGGCCTTGGAAGGGAGAAAATCACCCCTCCACTTT. Together with reference TRBV5-1 and TRBJ1-6, the CDR3 gives the full variable domain: KAGVTQTPRYLIKTRGQQVTLSCSPISGHRSVSWYQQTPGQGLQFLFEYFSETQRNKGNFPGRFSGRQFSNSRSEMNVSTLELGDSALYLCASSLALEGRKSPLHFGNGTRLTVT.

This chain uses TRBV6-5 with TRBJ1-1; maybe TRBD1 (6 bases). The CDR3 extends over 16 amino acids. Trimming removed 2 bases from V and 4 bases from J, with 17 bases in between. CDR1 is MNHEY, CDR2 SVGAGI, per germline. This CDR3 reads CASSYGPALRGTEAFF. The CDR3 DNA sequence: TGTGCCAGCAGTTACGGACCTGCCCTCAGGGGCACTGAAGCTTTCTTT.

The chain recombines TRBV24-1 with TRBJ1-5, with D perhaps matching TRBD1 (6 bases). The CDR3 contains 17 residues. Deletions cut 1 base from V and 6 bases from J, with 18 bases between. From germline, CDR1 is KGHDR and CDR2 SFDVKD. The CDR3 DNA reads TGTGCCACCAGTGATTTCAGGGGTAAAACGTCGTCTCAGCCCCAGCATTTT. Protein sequence: CATSDFRGKTSSQPQHF.

Points on this clone: Within the sample, other DNA sequences also encode this same CDR3. The rearrangement joins TRBV12-3 or TRBV12-4 to TRBJ2-7; D might be TRBD1 (6 bases). With 3 bases removed from V and 5 bases from J, the gap between germline ends came to 8 bases. CDR3 length equals 12 residues. CDR3 sequence: CASSFTGNEQYF. The CDR3 coding sequence is TGTGCCAGCAGTTTCACAGGGAACGAGCAGTACTTC.